These T cell receptor beta chains were read from a single sample in a study of cytomegalovirus exposure and HLA in healthy donors. Profiled with immunoSEQ multiplex PCR; TCRdb holds only in-frame clones, not every one. The data show 130,000 or so clones, 8.5% seen once. Sequencing was performed on PBMCs. All receptors come from a man aged 35 to 55 in good health and CMV-seronegative. Each CDR3 is given with its conserved first and last residue. A clone size is listed for some rows: how often the clone was seen (once, few, many), or a class if it is expanded.

v_call: TRBV21-1
cdr3_length: 17
clone_size: NA
j_call: TRBJ1-4
cdr3_aa: CASSKTTTGGRGEKLFF

v_call: TRBV19
cdr3_length: 14
clone_size: few
j_call: TRBJ2-4
cdr3_aa: CASAQGAIKNIQYF

v_call: TRBV9
cdr3_length: 15
clone_size: few
j_call: TRBJ2-1
cdr3_aa: CASSGAGGALNEQFF

v_call: TRBV19
cdr3_length: 13
clone_size: few
j_call: TRBJ1-2
cdr3_aa: CASSTQGNYGYTF

v_call: TRBV6-1
cdr3_length: 14
clone_size: few
j_call: TRBJ2-2
cdr3_aa: CASEPLANTGELFF

v_call: TRBV28
cdr3_length: 17
clone_size: NA
j_call: TRBJ2-3
cdr3_aa: CASSLWGGGGPTDTQYF

v_call: TRBV7-6
cdr3_length: 15
clone_size: NA
j_call: TRBJ2-1
cdr3_aa: CASSSLAGGYNEQFF

v_call: TRBV19
cdr3_length: 12
clone_size: NA
j_call: TRBJ1-1
cdr3_aa: CASSWRNTEAFF

v_call: TRBV6-6
cdr3_length: 13
clone_size: NA
j_call: TRBJ1-1
cdr3_aa: CASTEGRATEAFF

v_call: TRBV2
cdr3_length: 11
clone_size: NA
j_call: TRBJ1-1
cdr3_aa: CASLSETEAFF

v_call: TRBV28
cdr3_length: 15
clone_size: few
j_call: TRBJ2-3
cdr3_aa: CASSAFTGGGDTQYF

v_call: TRBV6-1
cdr3_length: 14
clone_size: NA
j_call: TRBJ1-6
cdr3_aa: CASSVQVFNSPPHF

v_call: TRBV5-5
cdr3_length: 14
clone_size: few
j_call: TRBJ1-1
cdr3_aa: CASSLLGANTEAFF

v_call: TRBV28
cdr3_length: 16
clone_size: few
j_call: TRBJ2-4
cdr3_aa: CASTSSLTGSKNIQYF

v_call: TRBV28
cdr3_length: 13
clone_size: NA
j_call: TRBJ1-5
cdr3_aa: CASSPPGNQPQHF

v_call: TRBV9
cdr3_length: 16
clone_size: NA
j_call: TRBJ2-3
cdr3_aa: CASSPLAGGAIDTQYF

v_call: TRBV29-1
cdr3_length: 11
clone_size: few
j_call: TRBJ2-4
cdr3_aa: CSVLTWNIQYF

v_call: TRBV11-2
cdr3_length: 16
clone_size: few
j_call: TRBJ2-5
cdr3_aa: CASSLDRTSGQETQYF

v_call: TRBV29-1
cdr3_length: 12
clone_size: NA
j_call: NA
cdr3_aa: CSAGQGYYEQYF

v_call: TRBV25-1
cdr3_length: 13
clone_size: few
j_call: TRBJ1-4
cdr3_aa: CASSGTAHEKLFF

v_call: TRBV7-2
cdr3_length: 14
clone_size: NA
j_call: TRBJ1-1
cdr3_aa: CASSLSLGNTEAFF

v_call: TRBV5-5
cdr3_length: 16
clone_size: few
j_call: TRBJ1-1
cdr3_aa: CASSSALTATNTEAFF

v_call: TRBV11-2
cdr3_length: 16
clone_size: few
j_call: TRBJ2-3
cdr3_aa: CASNRRLATSTDTQYF

v_call: TRBV7-2
cdr3_length: 14
clone_size: few
j_call: TRBJ1-2
cdr3_aa: CASSPRTGHYGYTF

v_call: TRBV19
cdr3_length: 15
clone_size: few
j_call: TRBJ2-5
cdr3_aa: CASSTRRGNQETQYF

v_call: TRBV4-2
cdr3_length: 14
clone_size: NA
j_call: TRBJ2-1
cdr3_aa: CASSQGSFYNEQFF

v_call: TRBV6-1
cdr3_length: 13
clone_size: few
j_call: TRBJ2-7
cdr3_aa: CASYGGVLYEQYF

v_call: TRBV7-8
cdr3_length: 14
clone_size: NA
j_call: TRBJ1-3
cdr3_aa: CASSEQGPGNTIYF

v_call: TRBV7-6
cdr3_length: 13
clone_size: NA
j_call: TRBJ1-3
cdr3_aa: CASSPGTGNTIYF

v_call: TRBV5-6
cdr3_length: 14
clone_size: NA
j_call: TRBJ1-2
cdr3_aa: CASSSGTGRPFCTF

v_call: TRBV11-2
cdr3_length: 17
clone_size: NA
j_call: TRBJ1-1
cdr3_aa: CASSLRGRGDMNTEAFF

v_call: TRBV9
cdr3_length: 17
clone_size: few
j_call: TRBJ2-1
cdr3_aa: CASSVGGGGPSYNEQFF

v_call: TRBV6-1
cdr3_length: 15
clone_size: NA
j_call: TRBJ2-1
cdr3_aa: CASSEGQDNYNEQFF

v_call: TRBV6-1
cdr3_length: 13
clone_size: few
j_call: TRBJ2-7
cdr3_aa: CASSRDRAHEQYF

v_call: TRBV11-2
cdr3_length: 19
clone_size: few
j_call: TRBJ2-3
cdr3_aa: CASSGITPQRQGNTDTQYF